This paragraph covers one T cell receptor (beta chain) sequence. Its antigen is not yet known. Per-base quality was not reported, and no clone a single base away is much larger than it. The immunoSEQ assay amplified TCRB CDR3 regions from approximately 2 micrograms of genomic DNA, or from all available DNA when less than that amount was available. Multiplex PCR used 60 forward primers for TCR V beta segments and 13 reverse primers for J beta segments. To estimate the number of reads per starting template, synthetic control templates were added to each sample at limiting dilution. Reads of 87 bp were generated by sequencing on the Illumina HiSeq System. The original methods were these. To remove PCR and sequencing errors, closely related sequences were merged with a nearest neighbor algorithm. TCR overlap was defined as the percentage of unique tumor TCR beta sequences that were also found in the peripheral blood of the same patient. This immuneACCESS table, as held by TCRdb, lists in-frame sequences with V and J called but not all clones. Of the missing ones, under half trace to an unresolved V gene in checked studies; the others have no known cause. V and J calls and clone size follow that table, whereas D and trimming were derived from the DNA. For this sample the table gives about 65,000 clones, of which approximately 86% were detected only once. The ten largest clones add up to about 9.9% of the sample.

The time point label on this specimen signifies: after dendritic cell vaccination, including at tumor progression/relapse. To be selected, patients needed enough residual fresh-frozen tumor tissue and more than two years of available survival data. None of the glioblastoma patients carried an isocitrate dehydrogenase mutation, although molecular status otherwise varied. PBMC collection took place before vaccination, two weeks after the third vaccination, and at tumor progression if progression occurred. The Qiagen DNeasy Blood extraction Kit was used to extract genomic DNA. The data originate from a study of glioma-infiltrating T cells after dendritic cell vaccination (dated by TCRdb to 2016 to 2017). A note on the overall study: Of the roughly 15 glioblastoma patients in the cohort, all drawn from Phase I and II dendritic cell vaccination trials, 9 were newly diagnosed and 6 had recurrent disease. Between the early 2000s and the early 2010s, the patients were given dendritic cell vaccination pulsed with autologous tumor lysate. To make the vaccine, monocyte-derived dendritic cells were cultured for about seven days with IL-4 and GM-CSF and then pulsed overnight with autologous tumor lysate. Patients received three intradermal dendritic cell vaccine injections at biweekly intervals in the arm below the axilla. In glioblastoma patients vaccinated with dendritic cells, deep sequencing of TCR beta CDR3 regions served to measure the amount of tumor-infiltrating lymphocytes and to compare repertoires between tumor and blood. Survival after dendritic cell vaccination was correlated with TCR sequencing metrics, such as TIL content and the overlap between tumor and blood repertoires. The study at large found these results: The cohort was small and heterogeneous, and full blood and tumor sets were available for few patients, with initial-recurrent tumor pairs available for even fewer patients. After dendritic cell vaccination, a higher estimated pretreatment TIL content predicted longer time to progression and overall survival. The three-group TCR overlap response model was described as speculative and requiring prospective validation. TCR clonality showed no direct relationship with survival, which suggests that a diverse polyclonal response may be important.

CDR1 and CDR2, per the germline V gene (reference sequence), are LNHNV and YYDKDF. From its cysteine to its phenylalanine, the CDR3 spans 14 amino acids. The retained sequence is limited to the CDR3, 42 bases, with the frame set at the first base. Trimming takes 2 bases from V and 7 bases from J, and the germline ends sit 11 bases apart. The sequences come from blood, collected after dendritic cell vaccination. This receptor chain uses TRBV15 and TRBJ2-2; TRBD1 could be the D gene, as 6 bases match. The receptor was isolated from a human donor with glioblastoma. The bases read TGTGCCACCAGCAGAACAGGGTCGGGCGGGGAGCTGTTTTTT. Translated, this is CATSRTGSGGELFF.